This T cell receptor (beta chain) was retrieved from a study of blood T cell repertoires in COVID-19. Study overall: Collection of acute and convalescent COVID-19 samples took place in the United States, Italy and Spain.

Germline V gene data show CDR1 as SGHTA and CDR2 as FQGNSA. Trimming removed 5 bases from V and 2 bases from J; junction bases left unmatched: 10. The CDR3 runs 18 residues. Using immunoSEQ multiplex PCR, the repertoire was profiled, and TCRdb retains in-frame clones only, with some absent. Of a few hundred thousand clones in the sample, 70% to 90% were seen once. Sequenced sample: PBMCs or T cells enriched from blood (not recorded which). The source of this sequence is a woman in her 30s who had recovered from COVID-19. The chain uses TRBV7-2 and TRBJ2-1, with 12 bases that match TRBD2. The CDR3 DNA is TGTGCCAGCAGCCTCCGCTCTAGCGGGGGGGCCCCCTACAATGAGCAGTTCTTC. Amino acid sequence: CASSLRSSGGAPYNEQFF. The full variable domain, in which reference TRBV7-2 and TRBJ2-1 provide the parts outside the CDR3, is GAGVSQSPSNKVTEKGKDVELRCDPISGHTALYWYRQSLGQGLEFLIYFQGNSAPDKSGLPSDRFSAERTGGSVSTLTIQRTQQEDSAVYLCASSLRSSGGAPYNEQFFGPGTRLTVL.